A single sample gave rise to the 32 T cell receptor beta chains below, sequenced in a study of early T cells in non-severe SARS-CoV-2 infection. Each CDR3 protein is one row after TCRdb ran MiXCR on the 5' RACE reads. In the table there are approximately 75,000 distinct CDR3 sequences, around 15% of which are singletons. The material was whole blood, obtained at baseline. Receptors were obtained from an adult who was a healthcare worker with PCR-confirmed SARS-CoV-2 infection or an uninfected control (not recorded which).

V is TRBV6-6 and J is TRBJ2-5; D is unresolved. Between the trimmed V and J ends, which lost 2 bases and 1 base, there was a span of 8 bases. The CDR3 extends over 14 amino acids. Germline CDR1 reads MNHNY; CDR2 reads SVGAGI (reference sequence). The CDR3 sequence: CASSYLTAQETQYF. The CDR3 region has the DNA TGTGCCAGCAGTTACCTGACGGCCCAAGAGACCCAGTACTTC.

This clonotype was found a few times. V and J are TRBV19 and TRBJ1-5, with 8 bases that match TRBD1. CDR1 is LNHDA and CDR2 is SQIVND in the germline V gene (reference sequence). V trimming: 3 bases; J trimming: 5 bases; junction bases outside the gene matches: 6. CDR3 length: 15 residues. Here the CDR3 DNA reads TGTGCCAGTAGTATTGGTCAGGGGGCACATCAGCCCCAGCATTTT. As protein: CASSIGQGAHQPQHF.

This clonotype was seen at least ten times. This sequence joins TRBV29-1 and TRBJ1-2, with 12 bases aligning to TRBD1. The CDR3 covers 15 residues. Germline lookup yields CDR1 SQVTM and CDR2 ANQGSEA. The junction had 11 bases not matched to a gene; V was cut back by 4 bases and J by 8 bases. DNA of the CDR3: TGCAGCGTTGGGCCCCCGGGACAGGGGGCTGAGGGCTACACCTTC. Amino acids: CSVGPPGQGAEGYTF. Combining the CDR3 with reference TRBV29-1 and TRBJ1-2 gives the whole variable domain SAVISQKPSRDICQRGTSLTIQCQVDSQVTMMFWYRQQPGQSLTLIATANQGSEATYESGFVIDKFPISRPNLTFSTLTVSNMSPEDSSIYLCSVGPPGQGAEGYTFGSGTRLTVV.

This clonotype occurred a few times. This sequence joins TRBV29-1 and TRBJ2-5, with unresolved D. V was shortened by 0 bases and J by 5 bases, with 7 bases between the two germline ends. Germline V gene lookup returns CDR1 SQVTM and CDR2 ANQGSEA. This CDR3 is built from 12 residues. This chain's CDR3 is CSVEDYGETQYF. The CDR3 DNA is TGCAGCGTTGAAGATTACGGGGAGACCCAGTACTTC.

Ten or more counts support this clonotype. The chain couples TRBV11-1 to TRBJ1-1; D ambiguous. Deletions cut 5 bases from V and 3 bases from J, with 13 bases between. Germline CDR1 reads SGHAT; CDR2 reads FQDESV (reference sequence). There are 14 residues in the CDR3. The CDR3 DNA follows: TGTGCCAGCAGCGCCGAGGGCGTATACACTGAAGCTTTCTTT. Its translation: CASSAEGVYTEAFF.

This rearrangement joins TRBV24-1 to TRBJ2-3; TRBD2 matches 11 bases. CDR3 length: 18 residues. J was trimmed by 2 bases and V by 5 bases; bases with no gene match: 11. In germline, CDR1 is KGHDR, CDR2 SFDVKD. The CDR3 sequence: CATSGTLAGDGNTDTQYF. CDR3 coding DNA: TGTGCCACCAGTGGTACACTAGCGGGAGACGGGAACACAGATACGCAGTATTTT.

The table lists this clonotype with a few counts. The chain employs TRBV6-2 or TRBV6-3 and TRBJ2-1; 9 nucleotides align to TRBD2. The CDR3 contains 16 residues. Trimming removed 6 bases from V and 0 bases from J; junction bases left unmatched: 6. Germline V gives CDR1 MNHEY, CDR2 SVGEGT. DNA of the CDR3: TGTGCCAGCAGACGCGGCGGGAGGGCCTCCTACAATGAGCAGTTCTTC. This gives the protein CASRRGGRASYNEQFF.

This clonotype was detected only a few times. The CDR3 nucleotides are TGCAGTGCTTCTTCTAGCGGGAGTCGCGGGTACAATGAGCAGTTCTTC. Amino acids: CSASSSGSRGYNEQFF. The gene calls are TRBV20-1 and TRBJ2-1, with TRBD2 identical over 10 bases. The CDR3 runs 16 residues. Germline V gene lookup returns CDR1 DFQATT and CDR2 SNEGSKA (reference sequence). J lost 4 bases, V lost 5 bases, and 11 bases had no gene match.

A few counts support this clonotype. The V and J genes are TRBV2 and TRBJ2-5; the D gene is possibly TRBD2 (6 bases). This CDR3 has 16 residues. CDR1 is SNHLY, CDR2 FYNNEI, per germline. Between the trimmed V and J ends, which lost 6 bases and 2 bases, there was a span of 19 bases. The CDR3 nucleotides read TGTGCCAGCAGCAATCTGGGGGGAGCGCATCAAGAGACCCAGTACTTC. This encodes CASSNLGGAHQETQYF.

V gene TRBV7-9 combines with J gene TRBJ2-1; D is possibly TRBD1 or TRBD2 (5 bases each). CDR1 is SEHNR and CDR2 is FQNEAQ in the germline V gene (reference sequence). The CDR3 covers 15 residues. Trimming took 0 bases from V and 15 from J, leaving 21 bases between them. The CDR3 here is CASSLATSGTLLGFF. The CDR3 nucleotides are TGTGCCAGCAGCTTAGCCACCTCCGGGACCCTTCTAGGGTTCTTC. The full variable domain, rest sourced from reference TRBV7-9 and TRBJ2-1, is DTGVSQNPRHKITKRGQNVTFRCDPISEHNRLYWYRQTLGQGPEFLTYFQNEAQLEKSRLLSDRFSAERPKGSFSTLEIQRTEQGDSAMYLCASSLATSGTLLGFFGPGTRLTVL.

The chain recombines TRBV7-9 with TRBJ2-2; D could derive from TRBD1 or TRBD2 (5 bases each). Trimming stripped 4 bases from V and 4 bases from J, with 19 bases between. The CDR3 is 17 amino acids. CDR1 and CDR2 from the germline V gene are SEHNR and FQNEAQ (reference sequence). CDR3 DNA: TGTGCCAGCAGCTCAGACCCGGGACCCCGGAGCACCGGGGAGCTGTTTTTT. Translated: CASSSDPGPRSTGELFF.

The chain has TRBV7-6 and TRBJ1-1; D is unclear. This CDR3 comprises 14 residues. The germline V gene encodes CDR1 SGHVS and CDR2 FNYEAQ. V lost 1 base and J lost 1, with 7 bases in between. CDR3 loop: CASSLVPANTEAFF. In nucleotides, the CDR3 is TGTGCCAGCAGCTTAGTCCCGGCGAACACTGAAGCTTTCTTT. Full variable domain (outside the CDR3, taken from reference TRBV7-6 and TRBJ1-1): GAGVSQSPRYKVTKRGQDVALRCDPISGHVSLYWYRQALGQGPEFLTYFNYEAQQDKSGLPNDRFSAERPEGSISTLTIQRTEQRDSAMYRCASSLVPANTEAFFGQGTRLTVV.

The table lists this clonotype with a few counts. V gene TRBV10-2 combines with J gene TRBJ2-5, with 9 bases aligning to TRBD2. Germline V gives CDR1 WSHSY, CDR2 SAAADI. V lost 4 bases and J lost 2; bases outside the gene matches: 8. The CDR3 covers 16 residues. This chain's CDR3 is CASSGASGALQETQYF. The CDR3 coding sequence is TGCGCCAGCAGTGGGGCTAGCGGGGCCCTACAAGAGACCCAGTACTTC.

V and J are TRBV18 and TRBJ1-2; D call uncertain. The CDR3 spans 12 residues. CDR1 is KGHSH and CDR2 is LQKENI in the germline V gene. Trimming took 6 bases from V and 6 from J, leaving 11 bases between them. The CDR3 coding sequence is TGTGCCAGCTCCCCAGTCTCTCATGGCTACACCTTC. Its protein is CASSPVSHGYTF.

This clonotype was observed a single time. This chain joins TRBV7-2 and TRBJ2-4; TRBD1 or TRBD2 may be the D gene (5 bases each). The germline V gene has CDR1 SGHTA and CDR2 FQGNSA. This CDR3 has 15 amino acids. Deletions cut 6 bases from V and 4 bases from J, with 16 bases between. The CDR3: CASRPRGSSKNIQYF. In DNA, the CDR3 is TGTGCCAGCAGGCCGAGGGGCAGCTCAAAAAACATTCAGTACTTC.

The chain combines TRBV27 with TRBJ2-1, with D unresolved. The CDR3 runs to 15 residues. V lost 0 bases and J lost 7, with 13 bases in between. Germline V gene sequence: CDR1 MNHEY, CDR2 SMNVEV (reference sequence). The CDR3 spells CASSLSAGKVNEQFF. The CDR3 nucleotides are TGTGCCAGCAGTTTATCAGCTGGGAAGGTGAATGAGCAGTTCTTC.

Here the CDR3 reads CAWSASTEQYF. The CDR3 nucleotides are TGTGCCTGGAGTGCTTCAACCGAGCAGTACTTC. V and J are TRBV30 and TRBJ2-7; no reliable D call. CDR3 length: 11 amino acids. Looked up from germline, CDR1 is GTSNPN and CDR2 is SVGIG (reference sequence). V gave up 1 base and J gave up 6 bases, with 7 bases separating them.

This chain uses TRBV28 with TRBJ1-1; D gene ambiguous. This CDR3 has 14 amino acids. Between the trimmed V and J ends, which lost 6 bases and 5 bases, there was a span of 16 bases. Germline V gene sequence: CDR1 MDHEN, CDR2 SYDVKM. In DNA form, the CDR3 reads TGTGCCAGCAGGCCTCCTCCTCAAGGGACTGAAGCTTTCTTT. Protein sequence: CASRPPPQGTEAFF.

V and J are TRBV6-6 and TRBJ2-7, with 7 bases lining up with TRBD2. The CDR3 has 16 residues. J gave up 6 bases and V 6 bases, and 17 bases lay outside the gene matches. The germline V gene encodes CDR1 MNHNY and CDR2 SVGAGI (reference sequence). The CDR3 coding sequence is TGTGCCAGCAGCCCCCCCAATCCGGGGAGGGCCCCCGAGCAGTACTTC. This sequence encodes CASSPPNPGRAPEQYF.

The chain couples TRBV7-6 to TRBJ2-5, with TRBD2 identical over 9 bases. Germline V gene sequence: CDR1 SGHVS, CDR2 FNYEAQ. This CDR3 region has 16 residues. The J segment lost 2 bases and the V segment lost 0 bases, leaving 4 bases of the junction unmatched. The CDR3 sequence is CASSLALLAGQETQYF. The CDR3 region has the DNA TGTGCCAGCAGCTTAGCGCTTCTAGCGGGGCAAGAGACCCAGTACTTC. Using reference TRBV7-6 and TRBJ2-5 for the parts outside the CDR3, the full variable domain is GAGVSQSPRYKVTKRGQDVALRCDPISGHVSLYWYRQALGQGPEFLTYFNYEAQQDKSGLPNDRFSAERPEGSISTLTIQRTEQRDSAMYRCASSLALLAGQETQYFGPGTRLLVL.

This clonotype has a count of ten or more. The rearrangement joins TRBV18 to TRBJ2-1; D unclear. The CDR3 is made up of 12 amino acids. V lost 0 bases, J lost 10 bases, and 7 bases lay in between. The V gene's germline CDR1 is KGHSH and CDR2 LQKENI. CDR3 residues: CASSPPLREQFF. DNA of the CDR3: TGTGCCAGCTCACCACCGCTCCGGGAGCAGTTCTTC.

This clonotype was counted at least ten times. CDR3 sequence: CASSPPGEKETQYF. CDR3 DNA sequence: TGTGCCAGCTCACCACCAGGCGAAAAAGAGACCCAGTACTTC. The V and J genes are TRBV18 and TRBJ2-5; D is unclear. Germline V gives CDR1 KGHSH, CDR2 LQKENI. Trimming pared 0 bases from V and 3 bases from J, leaving 8 bases between. The length of the CDR3 is 14 residues.

The CDR3 here is CASSSRGMRTDTQYF. CDR3 nucleotide sequence: TGTGCCAGCAGCTCACGCGGGATGCGCACAGATACGCAGTATTTT. J is TRBJ2-3 and V is TRBV3-1; tentatively, D is TRBD2 (6 bases). CDR1 LGHDT and CDR2 YNNKEL come from the germline V gene (reference sequence). The CDR3 consists of 15 residues. Trimming removed 5 bases from V and 1 base from J, with 13 bases in between.

There are many counts of this clonotype. The gene calls are TRBV9 and TRBJ1-4; no firm D call. CDR3 length: 14 residues. Germline-derived CDR1 and CDR2 are SGDLS and YYNGEE. Deletions cut 0 bases from V and 4 bases from J, with 7 bases between. The CDR3 is CASSVAGDNEKLFF. The CDR3 coding sequence is TGTGCCAGCAGCGTAGCGGGTGATAATGAAAAACTGTTTTTT.

In its sample, this clonotype was seen a few times. The CDR3 protein is CASSLIAGVNPYF. The CDR3 DNA follows: TGTGCCAGCAGCCTGATAGCGGGAGTTAATCCGTACTTC. The chain is built from TRBV12-3 or TRBV12-4 and TRBJ2-7; the match to TRBD2 covers 9 bases. CDR3 size: 13 residues. The trim removed 6 bases at V and 12 bases at J, leaving 12 bases unmatched.

The chain joins TRBV29-1 to TRBJ2-2; the D is unclear. V was pared by 4 bases and J by 4 bases, with 10 bases between. This CDR3 has 13 residues. Germline lookup yields CDR1 SQVTM and CDR2 ANQGSEA. CDR3 amino acids: CSVVRATTGELFF. The CDR3 region has the DNA TGCAGCGTTGTTAGGGCGACCACCGGGGAGCTGTTTTTT.

This clonotype was counted many times. As DNA, the CDR3 is TGCGCCAGCAGCTTAGAGCGGGGCACCGGGGAGCTGTTTTTT. Translated: CASSLERGTGELFF. The chain uses TRBV5-1 and TRBJ2-2, with 7 bases that match TRBD2. The junction had 2 bases not matched to a gene; V was cut back by 2 bases and J by 4 bases. Germline CDR1 SGHRS, CDR2 YFSETQ. CDR3 length: 14 amino acids.

The rearrangement joins TRBV6-5 to TRBJ2-5, with 11 bases matching TRBD1. Germline CDR1 is MNHEY and CDR2 is SVGAGI. V lost 0 bases and J lost 7; bases outside the gene matches: 4. There are 15 residues in the CDR3. CDR3 coding DNA: TGTGCCAGCAGTTACTCGGGGGACAGGGGGGCGACCCAGTACTTC. Amino acid sequence: CASSYSGDRGATQYF.

In its sample, this clonotype was seen a few times. This rearrangement joins TRBV2 to TRBJ2-3; D remains ambiguous. CDR3 length: 15 residues. Germline V gene data show CDR1 as SNHLY and CDR2 as FYNNEI. Deletions cut 7 bases from V and 1 base from J, with 15 bases between. CDR3 DNA: TGTGCCAGCAACTCCGGCAGCTTTCGCACAGATACGCAGTATTTT. Translation gives CASNSGSFRTDTQYF.

CDR3: CASSGMTGPYNEQFF. For the CDR3, the DNA is TGCGCCAGCAGCGGCATGACTGGCCCCTACAATGAGCAGTTCTTC. The genes are TRBV5-1 and TRBJ2-1, with unresolved D. Trimming left V 4 bases short and J 2 bases short, with 13 bases between. In germline, CDR1 is SGHRS, CDR2 YFSETQ. The CDR3 spans 15 residues.

In this sample, this clonotype turned up a few times. CDR3 sequence reads: CSALGPNNEKLFF. DNA of the CDR3: TGCAGTGCTCTGGGACCCAATAATGAAAAACTGTTTTTT. The J gene is TRBJ1-4, the V gene TRBV20-1; D possibly corresponds to TRBD1 (5 bases). Trimming stripped 5 bases from V and 4 bases from J, with 11 bases between. This CDR3 is 13 amino acids long. Looked up from germline, CDR1 is DFQATT and CDR2 is SNEGSKA (reference sequence).

This clonotype was observed a few times. V gene TRBV6-6 combines with J gene TRBJ2-7; D possibly uses TRBD1 or TRBD2 (6 bases each). Trimming removed 4 bases at V and 6 bases at J, with 13 bases between. The CDR3 is 13 amino acids. Germline CDR1 reads MNHNY; CDR2 reads SVGAGI (reference sequence). This chain's CDR3 is CASSFSGGLEQYF. The CDR3 nucleotides read TGTGCCAGCAGTTTTTCCGGGGGCCTCGAGCAGTACTTC.